This TCR beta chain is drawn from a study of shared clonotypes between healthy human individuals (dated by TCRdb to the early 2020s). Notes on the research overall: A couple of women and three men aged 18 to 49 years were included in the cohort. Per donor, leukapheresis produced somewhere between about 0.94 and 8.9 billion PBMCs. To increase sequencing depth and limit assay-specific biases, TCR repertoire library preparation and sequencing were carried out by different laboratories using diverse techniques. The study deeply sequenced blood TCR repertoires of about 5 healthy adults to estimate repertoire size and the extent of clonotype sharing between individuals. For each donor, CD4 naive and CD4 memory were each run on three plates, CD8 naive on two plates, and CD8 memory on one plate.

Points on this clone: Its specific antigen is unknown. Base qualities were left out, and no much larger clone turns up one base away.

Using the deep immunoSEQ assay, multiplex PCR amplified TCR CDR3 regions from genomic DNA. Extracted genomic DNA from each cell subset was spread evenly across all wells of several immunoSEQ 96-well plates, with each plate serving as a replicate. For sorted subsets, each replicate PCR was loaded with 200 to 250 ng genomic DNA, equivalent to about 30,000 T cell genomes. Purified libraries were quantified with a Qubit 3.0 fluorometer, sized on a Bioanalyzer 2100, and re-quantified with the KAPA Library Quantification kit. A separate single-read 150-cycle Illumina NextSeq 550 flow cell was used to sequence each immunoSEQ 96-well plate. The authors' pipeline ran thus. Because the immunoSEQ output held only junctional sequences and lacked quality scores, the filtering could not match the filtering applied to full-length reads. To assign V/J genes and CDR3, sequences were annotated using PyIR, a Python wrapper for IgBLAST v1.9, with IMGT germline references. Reads were removed for weak V/J assignments (E-value above 1e-6), missing CDR3, stop codons, out-of-frame junctions, or ambiguous translated residues. V3J clonotypes were defined as sequences sharing the same inferred V gene, J gene, and CDR3 amino acid sequence. Percentage overlap between repertoires was computed as shared unique clonotypes divided by the size of the smaller repertoire. Richness of each repertoire was evaluated using RTK rarefaction, the Chao1 estimator, and Recon v2.1 estimates of unobserved clonotypes. Generation probabilities for all TCRbeta clonotypes obtained by the gDNA method from a handful of donors were computed using OLGA. Here the immuneACCESS table is served through TCRdb, limited to in-frame sequences with V and J called. Missing clones are a known gap in these copies; in checked studies unresolved V genes cover under half, and the rest lacks a known reason. V and J calls and clone size are copied from that table; D and trimming were computed from the DNA. Present in this sample are hundreds of thousands of clones, approximately 95% of which were seen just once. The leading ten clones occupy approximately 0.11% of the sample.

CD8 naive samples consisted of CD45RO-negative cells that were positively selected for CCR7, yielding a CD45RA+CCR7+ population without TemRA cells. The donors were healthy, HIV-negative adults who had no recently reported acute infections or vaccinations. Only Caucasian adults living in Nashville, Tennessee, USA were represented among the donors. After blood collection by leukapheresis, PBMCs were isolated using Ficoll-Histopaque density gradient centrifugation and then cryopreserved in the vapor phase of liquid nitrogen. Purity and quantity of every magnetically sorted T cell population were checked by analytical flow cytometry. Genomic DNA was isolated from every sorted fraction and measured by UV absorbance on a Nanodrop 2000c. The CDR3 sequence holds 17 residues, the cysteine and phenylalanine included. The read is trimmed to its CDR3 DNA, 51 bases read in frame from base 1. CDR1 MGHRA and CDR2 YSYEKL were looked up in the germline V gene. V loses 0 bases, J loses 8 bases, and the germline ends lie 19 bases apart.

Results the study describes overall, beyond this receptor: Clonotypes shared by all four sorted-subset donors showed higher generation probabilities than non-shared clonotypes. Even with the large sequencing depth, rarefaction of the sorted-subset datasets indicated that sequencing was incomplete. When several donors were compared, the shared fraction of clonotypes was 5% to 6.5% for naive CD4, around 3.5% for naive CD8, 2.3% for memory CD4, and under 0.5% for memory CD8. The small number of donors limited the genetic and exposure-history diversity represented. Only blood was sampled, and tissue TCR repertoires likely differ from those in blood. Based on pairwise subsampling, the degree of clonotype sharing among donors was expected to be affected by sequencing depth. Larger estimated clonotype richness was generally found for naive subsets than for memory subsets.

The chain couples TRBV4-1 to TRBJ2-2, with TRBD2 as a weak D call on 5 bases. Sequenced input: naive CD8+ T cells sorted from blood. What this sample's cell subset or site label stands for: CD45RA+CCR7+. The sequence was collected from a woman under 40 in good health. The CDR3 loop reads CASSQDSFEGLAGELFF. The sequenced DNA: TGCGCCAGCAGCCAAGATAGCTTTGAGGGCTTGGCTGGGGAGCTGTTTTTT.